These T cell receptor beta chains were read from a single sample in a study of CD8 T cells in ankylosing spondylitis. TCRdb processed the 5' RACE reads anew with MiXCR; each CDR3 protein has one entry. The sample has some 240,000 distinct CDR3 sequences, roughly a quarter seen once. The sequenced sample consisted of blood, either unsorted or a sorted T cell fraction (not recorded which). Receptors originate from a male donor with ankylosing spondylitis or in good health (not recorded which). The CDR3 runs from the conserved cysteine through the conserved F or W. D genes are given only for firm matches. Expanded clones get a size class; other rows say once, few or many, or leave the size out.

cdr3_length,j_call,v_call,clone_size,d_call,cdr3_nt,cdr3_aa
12,TRBJ1-6,TRBV10-3,many,.,TGTGCCATCAGTGAAGGGGAATCACCCCTCCACTTT,CAISEGESPLHF
14,TRBJ1-4,TRBV4-2,many,TRBD1,TGTGCCAGCAGCCGAGACAGGGAGAATGAAAAACTGTTTTTT,CASSRDRENEKLFF
13,TRBJ1-1,TRBV5-1,many,.,TGCGCCAGCAGCGGAGGGGGGAACACTGAAGCTTTCTTT,CASSGGGNTEAFF
13,TRBJ1-1,TRBV3-1,many,.,TGTGCCAGCAGCGAACGACTGGTCACTGAAGTTTTCTTT,CASSERLVTEVFF
18,TRBJ2-3,TRBV12-3/TRBV12-4,.,TRBD2,TGTGCCTTCAGTTTAGGGATTCGAACTAGCGGAAGCACAGATACGCAGTATTTT,CAFSLGIRTSGSTDTQYF
13,TRBJ2-1,TRBV29-1,many,.,TGCAGCGGAGCTGGGCGGCCCAACAATGAGCAGTTCTTC,CSGAGRPNNEQFF
15,TRBJ2-3,TRBV20-1,many,TRBD2,TGCAGTGCTCCCCCGAGACTAGCGGGCCCAGATACGCAGTATTTT,CSAPPRLAGPDTQYF
16,TRBJ2-4,TRBV5-1,many,.,TGCGCCAGCAGCCCGACAGGAACTTGGGGCAAAAACATTCAGTACTTC,CASSPTGTWGKNIQYF
13,TRBJ2-7,TRBV12-3/TRBV12-4,many,TRBD1,TGTGCCAGCTGCGCCGGGACAGGAGGTCGGCAGTACTTC,CASCAGTGGRQYF
13,TRBJ2-7,TRBV29-1,many,TRBD2,TGCAGCGTTGCACGGGGGGGAGGGTACGAGCAGTACTTC,CSVARGGGYEQYF
12,TRBJ2-5,TRBV20-1,.,.,TGCAGTGCTCCCCGGGCCCAAGAGACCCAGTACTTC,CSAPRAQETQYF
13,TRBJ2-3,TRBV12-3/TRBV12-4,.,.,TGTGCCAGCAGTTTTTCAGCGCCAGATACGCAGTATTTT,CASSFSAPDTQYF
13,TRBJ2-3,TRBV5-5,few,.,TGTGCCAGCAGCATTCTAGTCACAGATACGCAGTATTTT,CASSILVTDTQYF
15,TRBJ2-7,TRBV6-5,many,TRBD1,TGTGCCAGCAGTTACCGGGACAGGGGGACCTACGAGCAGTACTTC,CASSYRDRGTYEQYF
14,TRBJ2-5,TRBV29-1,few,.,TGCAGCGGTGGACCGGCAGGGGCAAGGGAGACCCAGTACTTC,CSGGPAGARETQYF
14,TRBJ2-5,TRBV12-3/TRBV12-4,few,.,TGTGCCAGCAGTTTGGTCCTGAATCGAGAGACCCAGTACTTC,CASSLVLNRETQYF
16,TRBJ2-1,TRBV24-1,.,TRBD2,TGTGCCACCAGCCCCAGCGGGGGAGGTCTCCACAATGAGCAGTTCTTC,CATSPSGGGLHNEQFF
11,TRBJ2-7,TRBV6-6,once,TRBD1,TGTGCCAGCCGGACAGGGTACGAGCAGTACTTC,CASRTGYEQYF
14,TRBJ2-4,TRBV10-3,.,.,TGTGCCACCCGATCTAGGAGGGGGGAAAACATTCAGTACTTC,CATRSRRGENIQYF
15,TRBJ2-2,TRBV20-1,.,TRBD1,TGCAGTGCTGTACCTCACAGGGGGAACACCGGGGAGCTGTTTTTT,CSAVPHRGNTGELFF
13,TRBJ1-1,TRBV20-1,.,TRBD1,TGCAGTGCTCCCGGGACAGGGTGGACTGAAGCTTTCTTT,CSAPGTGWTEAFF
18,TRBJ2-6,TRBV11-2,.,.,TGTGCCAGCAGCTTAGGAGGGTCCCTGGGGTCTGGGGCCAACGTCCTGACTTTC,CASSLGGSLGSGANVLTF
18,TRBJ2-2,TRBV20-1,many,TRBD2,TGCAGTGCCCCTGTCGGGCTAGCGGGGGCCCTGAGCACCGGGGAGCTGTTTTTT,CSAPVGLAGALSTGELFF
11,TRBJ1-2,TRBV2,.,TRBD1,TGTGCCAGCAGGGGACAGGGAGGCTACACCTTC,CASRGQGGYTF
14,TRBJ2-1,TRBV6-5,few,.,TGTGCCAGCAGTTACTCGAATAGGGTAGTTGAGCAGTTCTTC,CASSYSNRVVEQFF
14,TRBJ2-2,TRBV5-1,many,.,TGCGCCAGCAGCTCCACTCTAGGTGACGGGGAGCTGTTTTTT,CASSSTLGDGELFF
14,TRBJ2-1,TRBV6-1,.,.,TGTGCCAGCAGTGAAGCGGGACGGTACAATGAGCAGTTCTTC,CASSEAGRYNEQFF
14,TRBJ2-4,TRBV24-1,many,.,TGTGCCACCCCAACGTGGGACAACAAAAACATTCAGTACTTC,CATPTWDNKNIQYF
13,TRBJ2-7,TRBV10-2,.,.,TGCGCCAGCAGGTTGTGGAGCTCCTACGAGCAGTACTTC,CASRLWSSYEQYF
14,TRBJ2-7,TRBV11-2,few,.,TGTGCCAGCAGCTTAGGTATGGGGGTGGACGAGCAGTACTTC,CASSLGMGVDEQYF
13,TRBJ1-5,TRBV20-1,.,.,TGCAGTGCTCCTCCCGATCAGTGGCAGCCCCAGCATTTT,CSAPPDQWQPQHF
13,TRBJ1-6,TRBV12-3/TRBV12-4,.,.,TGTGCCAGCAGTTTAATCGGCGATTCACCCCTCCACTTT,CASSLIGDSPLHF
15,TRBJ2-3,TRBV5-1,many,TRBD1,TGCGCCAGCAGCGAGACAGGGGGCGTCGCAGATACGCAGTATTTT,CASSETGGVADTQYF
13,TRBJ2-3,TRBV3-1,.,.,TGTGCCAGCAGCCAAGGAGGGACTGGGACGCAGTATTTT,CASSQGGTGTQYF
14,TRBJ1-5,TRBV20-1,many,TRBD1,TGCAGTGCCCCAAGGACAGGGGGCCATCAGCCCCAGCATTTT,CSAPRTGGHQPQHF
17,TRBJ1-2,TRBV6-1,few,TRBD1,TGTGCCAGCAGTAGACAGGGGGCACGACAATCTCTCTATGGCTACACCTTC,CASSRQGARQSLYGYTF
11,TRBJ1-1,TRBV2,.,TRBD1,TGTGCCAGCAGTAAGGACAGGGTTGCTTTCTTT,CASSKDRVAFF
16,TRBJ2-1,TRBV4-2,once,.,TGTGCCAGCAGCCAATCCAGGGCAGGGCTGGAAAATGAGCAGTTCTTC,CASSQSRAGLENEQFF
15,TRBJ2-5,TRBV28,.,TRBD1,TGTGCCAGCAGCCTAAATGACCCGGGACAGGGAACCCAGTACTTC,CASSLNDPGQGTQYF
16,TRBJ2-5,TRBV5-4,many,.,TGTGCCAGCAGCTCGAAAACAGGGCCCTCTCAAGAGACCCAGTACTTC,CASSSKTGPSQETQYF
12,TRBJ2-5,TRBV29-1,.,.,TGCAGCGTTGGAGGGGGGTTCGAGACCCAGTACTTC,CSVGGGFETQYF
14,TRBJ2-3,TRBV20-1,.,TRBD2,TGCAGTGCTCGGGGGGGACCTGGAGAAGATACGCAGTATTTT,CSARGGPGEDTQYF
13,TRBJ2-3,TRBV5-1,.,.,TGCGCCAGCAGCATCACAGCCACAGATACGCAGTATTTT,CASSITATDTQYF
14,TRBJ2-7,TRBV19,.,TRBD2,TGTGCCAGTAGTGAACTAGCGGGGTCCTACGAGCAGTACTTC,CASSELAGSYEQYF
11,TRBJ2-7,TRBV12-3/TRBV12-4,.,TRBD1,TGTGCCAGCAGTCCGGACAGGGGCCAGTACTTC,CASSPDRGQYF
12,TRBJ2-3,TRBV29-1,many,TRBD1,TGCAGTCAGGACAGGGAAGGAGATACGCAGTATTTT,CSQDREGDTQYF
16,TRBJ1-4,TRBV6-5,.,.,TGTGCCAGCAGTTACTCTTCCGGCAAAGTTCATGAAAAACTGTTTTTT,CASSYSSGKVHEKLFF
11,TRBJ2-2,TRBV20-1,.,.,TGCAGTGCTAGAAGCCCCGGGGAGCTGTTTTTT,CSARSPGELFF
15,TRBJ1-1,TRBV29-1,few,TRBD1,TGCAGCGTTGTATTATGGGGTAGGACAGGGGAGGAAGCTTTCTTT,CSVVLWGRTGEEAFF
13,TRBJ2-2,TRBV15,many,.,TGTGCCACCCAAGTCGGGGGTGGACGGGAGCTGTTTTTT,CATQVGGGRELFF
15,TRBJ2-6,TRBV12-3/TRBV12-4,many,.,TGTGCCAGCAGTTTTTGGCAGTCTGGGGCCAACGTCCTGACTTTC,CASSFWQSGANVLTF
14,TRBJ2-7,TRBV29-1,many,TRBD1,TGCAGCGAGCTACAGGGGGCAAGGACAATTGAGCAGTACTTC,CSELQGARTIEQYF
17,TRBJ2-7,TRBV5-5,.,.,TGTGCCAGCAGCCCCCCAGGGCGGACACCTGACATCTGCGAGCAGTACTTC,CASSPPGRTPDICEQYF
16,TRBJ2-3,TRBV20-1,few,.,TGCAGTGCTCTCCTAGTGGTGGGGGGCCTCACAGATACGCAGTATTTT,CSALLVVGGLTDTQYF
16,TRBJ2-3,TRBV20-1,.,TRBD2,TGCAGTGCTAGACCTTTTGTCCGGGGGGGCGCAGATACGCAGTATTTT,CSARPFVRGGADTQYF
15,TRBJ2-1,TRBV4-1,many,.,TGCGCCAGCAGTCACACAACCGCGGTGAGAAATGAGCAGTTCTTC,CASSHTTAVRNEQFF